A selection of T cell receptor beta chains follows, all from one sample in a study of cytomegalovirus exposure and HLA in healthy donors. TCRdb's table, derived via immunoSEQ multiplex PCR, lists solely in-frame clones and lacks some. There are approximately 170,000 clones in the sample, with approximately 0.8% held by the top ten. Sequencing was performed on PBMCs. These TCRs come from a woman aged 18 to 35 in good health and CMV-seropositive. The CDR3 runs from the conserved cysteine through the conserved F or W. D genes are given only for firm matches.

j_gene | v_gene | d_gene | CDR3aa | CDR3nt
TRBJ1-6 | TRBV27 | . | CASSFGHNNSPLHF | TGTGCCAGCAGTTTTGGACACAATAATTCACCCCTCCACTTT
TRBJ2-2 | TRBV6-6 | TRBD2 | CASRTSGGLGELFF | TGTGCCAGCAGGACTAGCGGGGGCCTTGGGGAGCTGTTTTTT
TRBJ1-6 | TRBV6-1 | TRBD1 | CASATGKASPLHF | TGTGCCAGCGCGACAGGGAAGGCATCACCCCTCCACTTT
TRBJ1-2 | TRBV18 | . | CASSPGQLDGYTF | TGTGCCAGCTCACCCGGTCAACTAGATGGCTACACCTTC
TRBJ2-5 | TRBV5-1 | TRBD2 | CASSLAGQNRETQYF | TGCGCCAGCAGCCTAGCGGGACAAAACCGAGAGACCCAGTACTTC
TRBJ2-7 | TRBV5-6 | . | CASSFGVFLSYEQYF | TGTGCCAGCAGCTTCGGGGTCTTTCTTTCCTACGAGCAGTACTTC
TRBJ2-7 | TRBV25-1 | TRBD1 | CASVGTGAYEQYF | TGTGCCAGCGTCGGGACAGGGGCGTACGAGCAGTACTTC
TRBJ1-1 | TRBV6-5 | . | CASRPGGGMDTEAFF | TGTGCCAGCAGGCCCGGCGGGGGCATGGACACTGAAGCTTTCTTT
TRBJ2-1 | TRBV30 | TRBD2 | CAWGRGVAGLFNEQFF | TGTGCCTGGGGCCGGGGGGTAGCGGGGTTATTTAATGAGCAGTTCTTC
TRBJ2-7 | TRBV5-4 | TRBD2 | CASSSTSGRSYEQYF | TGTGCCAGCAGCTCAACTAGCGGGAGGTCCTACGAGCAGTACTTC
TRBJ1-2 | TRBV6-6 | . | CASSAPGGAGGYTF | TGTGCCAGCAGTGCTCCTGGAGGGGCGGGTGGCTACACCTTC
TRBJ2-3 | TRBV7-2 | TRBD2 | CASSLAVRGLASQYF | TGTGCCAGCAGCTTAGCGGTTAGGGGACTAGCGTCGCAGTATTTT
TRBJ2-2 | TRBV7-8 | TRBD2 | CASSSTSFKLAGANTGELFF | TGTGCCAGCAGCTCTACGTCATTCAAACTAGCGGGAGCTAACACCGGGGAGCTGTTTTTT
TRBJ1-3 | TRBV13 | TRBD1 | CASSIRPGQNSGNTIYF | TGTGCCAGCAGCATAAGACCGGGACAGAACTCTGGAAACACCATATATTTT
TRBJ2-7 | TRBV4-3 | TRBD2 | CASSPSGGTEQYF | TGCGCCAGCAGCCCTAGCGGGGGTACGGAGCAGTACTTC
TRBJ2-2 | TRBV6-5 | TRBD2 | CASSYPGGTGELFF | TGTGCCAGCAGTTACCCGGGGGGTACCGGGGAGCTGTTTTTT
TRBJ2-5 | TRBV7-2 | . | CASSLPPAAGQETQYF | TGTGCCAGCAGCTTACCACCAGCCGCGGGGCAAGAGACCCAGTACTTC
TRBJ1-1 | TRBV30 | TRBD1 | CAWSAVRGTEAFF | TGTGCCTGGAGCGCGGTCAGGGGGACTGAAGCTTTCTTT
TRBJ1-2 | TRBV7-2 | TRBD1 | CASSLAMTGLEGYTF | TGTGCCAGCAGCTTAGCCATGACAGGGTTGGAGGGCTACACCTTC
TRBJ1-1 | TRBV5-4 | . | CASTRGMNTEAFF | TGTGCCAGCACGAGGGGGATGAACACTGAAGCTTTCTTT
TRBJ2-5 | TRBV5-6 | TRBD2 | CASSLLAGGRETQYF | TGTGCCAGCAGCCTCCTAGCGGGGGGGCGAGAGACCCAGTACTTC
TRBJ1-2 | TRBV7-2 | TRBD1 | CASSTGQGRYGYTF | TGTGCCAGCAGCACCGGACAGGGGCGCTATGGCTACACCTTC
TRBJ1-2 | TRBV10-1 | TRBD1 | CASSRTGGGRSSGYTF | TGCGCCAGCAGTAGGACAGGGGGGGGTAGGTCGAGCGGCTACACCTTC
TRBJ2-4 | TRBV7-2 | . | CASSLDPGVGNIQYF | TGTGCCAGCAGCTTAGACCCCGGGGTCGGAAACATTCAGTACTTC
TRBJ2-5 | TRBV4-1 | . | CASSQEVAATQETQYF | TGCGCCAGCAGCCAAGAGGTAGCGGCGACTCAAGAGACCCAGTACTTC
TRBJ1-2 | TRBV2 | . | CASTFLGVNYGYTF | TGTGCCAGCACCTTTTTAGGGGTCAACTATGGCTACACCTTC
TRBJ2-2 | TRBV7-3 | TRBD1 | CASSLRQGSRGELFF | TGTGCCAGCAGCCTCCGACAGGGGAGTAGGGGGGAGCTGTTTTTT
TRBJ2-3 | TRBV7-9 | TRBD2 | CASSLRATSPTDTQYF | TGTGCCAGCAGCTTAAGAGCGACTAGCCCGACAGATACGCAGTATTTT
TRBJ1-2 | TRBV30 | . | CAWSVQGRTGYTF | TGTGCCTGGAGTGTACAGGGACGGACTGGCTACACCTTC
TRBJ1-2 | TRBV5-4 | TRBD1 | CASSDRGLYGYTF | TGTGCCAGCAGTGACAGGGGTCTTTATGGCTACACCTTC
TRBJ1-3 | TRBV6-6 | TRBD1 | CASSYPTGRGNTIYF | TGTGCCAGCAGTTACCCGACAGGGAGAGGAAACACCATATATTTT
TRBJ1-1 | TRBV4-1 | . | CASSQDAGGEAFF | TGCGCCAGCAGCCAAGATGCAGGAGGGGAAGCTTTCTTT
TRBJ1-2 | TRBV11-2 | . | CASSLARGTNYGYTF | TGTGCCAGCAGCCTAGCTCGGGGAACTAACTATGGCTACACCTTC
TRBJ1-1 | TRBV15 | . | CATSRDLRGEAFF | TGTGCCACCAGCAGAGATCTCAGGGGTGAAGCTTTCTTT
TRBJ1-4 | TRBV2 | . | CATKGQGNEKLFF | TGTGCCACTAAGGGGCAGGGGAATGAAAAACTGTTTTTT
TRBJ2-5 | TRBV6-1 | TRBD2 | CASRSGGQETQYF | TGTGCCAGCAGGAGCGGGGGACAAGAGACCCAGTACTTC
TRBJ2-3 | TRBV7-2 | TRBD2 | CASSLVQREGLDTQYF | TGTGCCAGCAGCTTAGTGCAGCGGGAGGGCCTTGATACGCAGTATTTT
TRBJ2-7 | TRBV4-1 | TRBD2 | CASSSLLAGVEYEQYF | TGCGCCAGCAGCTCCCTCCTGGCGGGAGTCGAGTACGAGCAGTACTTC
TRBJ1-2 | TRBV6-5 | TRBD1 | CASTRRRTGRGYTF | TGTGCCAGCACCCGAAGGCGGACAGGGAGAGGCTACACCTTC
TRBJ1-3 | TRBV5-4 | TRBD1 | CASSLGQGYTGNTIYF | TGTGCCAGCAGCCTGGGACAGGGGTATACTGGAAACACCATATATTTT
TRBJ1-3 | TRBV25-1 | . | CASRDSYSGNTIYF | TGTGCCAGCCGAGACAGCTATTCTGGAAACACCATATATTTT
TRBJ2-7 | TRBV5-1 | TRBD2 | CASSPRTSNSYEQYF | TGCGCCAGCAGCCCAAGGACTAGTAACTCTTACGAGCAGTACTTC
TRBJ1-1 | TRBV30 | . | CAWTRVANTEAFF | TGTGCCTGGACTCGCGTAGCGAACACTGAAGCTTTCTTT